The 9 T cell receptor beta chains presented below share a single source sample, sequenced in a study of monozygotic twins with inflammatory bowel disease. TCRdb reprocessed the 5' RACE reads, keeping one entry per CDR3 protein, no DNA. Across some 170,000 distinct CDR3 sequences, the top ten clones capture under 3.5% of the sample. The sequenced material came from blood. These receptors came from a human donor with ulcerative colitis or Crohn's disease, or a healthy co-twin of an affected twin (not recorded which).

The chain joins TRBV2 to TRBJ2-3; the TRBD2 assignment by TCRdb is unverifiable without DNA. The CDR3 is made up of 15 amino acids. Germline V CDR1 and CDR2: SNHLY, FYNNEI. CDR3 sequence reads: CASSASCGLTDTQYF.

V usage is TRBV2 and J usage is TRBJ2-1; checking the TCRdb D call of TRBD2 is not possible without DNA. Germline assignment: CDR1 SNHLY and CDR2 FYNNEI. This CDR3 region has 15 residues. CDR3 region: CASSVGLAGVYEQFF. Filled out from reference TRBV2 and TRBJ2-1, the complete variable domain reads EPEVTQTPSHQVTQMGQEVILRCVPISNHLYFYWYRQILGQKVEFLVSFYNNEISEKSEIFDDQFSVERPDGSNFTLKIRSTKLEDSAMYFCASSVGLAGVYEQFFGPGTRLTVL.

The V call is TRBV12-3 or TRBV12-4, the J call TRBJ1-2; TCRdb picks TRBD1, but there is no DNA to check that call. The CDR3 sequence is 15 residues long. The CDR3 here is CASTSRAVVNYGYTF.

The rearrangement uses TRBV12-3 or TRBV12-4 and TRBJ1-6; no DNA is available, so the TRBD1 call from TCRdb remains unchecked. This CDR3 is built from 15 residues. CDR3 amino acids: CASSPSNGAYSPLHF.

The chain carries TRBV9 and TRBJ2-7; TCRdb selects TRBD2, and the lack of DNA leaves this call unchecked. The CDR3 is 13 residues long. Germline CDR1 reads SGDLS; CDR2 reads YYNGEE. CDR3: CASSVALAYEQYF.

The chain uses TRBV7-9 and TRBJ2-7. The CDR3 sequence is 13 residues long. Germline loops: CDR1 SEHNR, CDR2 FQNEAQ (reference sequence). This chain's CDR3 is CASSLLGGYEQYF.

CDR3 protein: CASSFETSRGDKNIQYF. The genes are TRBV12-3 or TRBV12-4 and TRBJ2-4; TCRdb outputs TRBD1, but without DNA this stays unchecked. This CDR3 has 17 amino acids.

The rearrangement joins TRBV18 to TRBJ2-1; TCRdb's assignment of TRBD2 cannot be checked, as there is no DNA. The germline V gene encodes CDR1 KGHSH and CDR2 LQKENI. This CDR3 contains 14 residues. CDR3 in amino acids: CASSIPGTSEVQFF.

J is TRBJ2-3 and V is TRBV5-1; TCRdb reports TRBD2, a call that lacks DNA to check it against. CDR1 SGHRS and CDR2 YFSETQ come from the germline V gene. CDR3 length: 16 residues. CDR3 amino acids: CASSQGGGRAPDTQYF.